The sequence of this TCR beta chain was determined in a study of T-cell memory formation after mild COVID-19 (dated by TCRdb to the early 2020s). General notes on the study: TCR sequence clusters from the two donors were found to be largely donor specific. T-cell clones expanding and contracting after mild COVID-19 in two donors were tracked by longitudinal TCRalpha and TCRbeta repertoire sequencing. The cohort comprised two young, previously healthy adult volunteers, one female and one male. Results the study describes overall, beyond this receptor: The study included only a couple of mild cases, and larger cohorts that include severe cases with pre-infection samples were judged to be necessary. Balanced CD4/CD8 phenotypes were observed for clones contracting from day 15 to 85, whereas a bias towards CD4+ was observed for a second wave of clones expanding from day 15 to 37. SARS-CoV-2 specificity of the second-wave clones peaking on day 37 was not confirmed. Some responding clones were detected in pre-infection memory, which suggested that pre-existing cross-reactive memory T cells had joined the SARS-CoV-2 response. Contracting CD4+ clones turned up mainly in the CM and EM memory subsets, whereas EMRA was where CD8+ clones were enriched.

About this clonotype: Its antigen target is currently unknown. Nothing much larger sits one base from this clone, and base qualities are not available.

The sequencer was an Illumina NovaSeq 6000. TCRalpha and TCRbeta cDNA libraries were built by 5'RACE with constant-segment primers, adding sample barcodes and unique molecular identifiers. Trizol reagent was used to extract RNA from every sample. Libraries were amplified in two PCR steps, with a second sample barcode and Illumina TruSeq adapters added in the second step. Sequencing of the libraries was done on an Illumina NovaSeq, producing 2 x 150 bp paired-end reads. In the paper's pipeline: The reads were demultiplexed and collapsed into UMI-guided consensus sequences using migec v1.2.7. Using mixcr v2.1.11, UMI consensuses were aligned to TRA and TRB V and J templates and then assembled into clonotypes. A clonotype was counted as expanded or contracted only when both edgeR and NoisET called the clonotype significant, with the noise models trained on biological replicates. For edgeR calls, the thresholds were a false discovery rate-adjusted p below 0.01 and a log2 fold-change of 1. PCA with hierarchical clustering of max-normalized trajectories of the 1000 most abundant clonotypes was used as exploratory dynamics analysis. Separately sequenced CD4+ and CD8+ repertoires were used to assign a CD4 or CD8 phenotype to each responding clone. TCRdb trimmed public reads at Q25 via fastp, called clones via MiXCR and kept in-frame beta chains. Each CDR3 protein gets just one entry, which takes the most common genes and DNA from the rows behind it. TCRdb's processing, not the authors', yielded these V and J calls. Present in this sample are roughly 480,000 distinct CDR3 sequences, roughly 25% of which were seen just once. The ten largest clones add up to approximately 12% of the sample.

PBMCs were isolated by Ficoll-Paque density gradient centrifugation. The CDR3 runs 18 residues from the cysteine to the phenylalanine. Only the CDR3 portion is preserved as DNA: 54 bases, with reading frame beginning at the first base. Unmatched junction bases come to 6, with V trimmed by 1 base and J by 0 bases. Via the germline V gene, CDR1 is SGHAT and CDR2 FQNNGV. The clonotype originates from an adult woman who had mild COVID-19 (a few samples of this study predate the infection). The sample titles of this study are shuffled in the database, so cell type and time point are left out; the donor was told from shared clones. Sequenced input: PBMCs or a T cell subset sorted from them (not recorded which). The rearrangement combines TRBV11-2 with TRBJ2-1, with 10 middle bases fitting TRBD2. The DNA sequence follows: TGTGCCAGCAGCTTAGTGGCTAGCGGGGGCCGCTCCTACAATGAGCAGTTCTTC. This codes for CASSLVASGGRSYNEQFF.